A selection of T cell receptor beta chains follows, all from one sample in a study of T cell responses to AZD1222 COVID-19 vaccine. Sequenced by immunoSEQ multiplex PCR; TCRdb stores in-frame clones only, minus some. The data contain roughly 120,000 clones, around 83% of them singletons. Sample: peripheral blood, taken 28 days after the second AZD1222 dose. These receptors were obtained from an adult who received the AZD1222 COVID-19 vaccine. The CDR3 runs from the conserved cysteine through the conserved F or W. A D gene is named only where the DNA matches it firmly. Not every row has a clone size; where given, it reads once, few, many or a size class.

TGTGCCAGCGGGGGACTAGCGGGGGACGAGCAGTACTTC	CASGGLAGDEQYF	NA	TRBD2	TRBV3-1/TRBV3-2	TRBJ2-7
TGTGCCAGCAGCTGGGGGACGGGACAACGGGAGGCAGATACGCAGTATTTT	CASSWGTGQREADTQYF	NA	NA	TRBV5-6	TRBJ2-3
TGTGCCAGCAGCGTAGTATGGGGAACTGAAGCTTTCTTT	CASSVVWGTEAFF	NA	NA	TRBV9	TRBJ1-1
TGTGCCAGCAGCTTCAGGGTAGGGAGCACCGGGGAGCTGTTTTTT	CASSFRVGSTGELFF	few	NA	TRBV7-2	TRBJ2-2
TGTGCCAGCAGCTTAGGACAGAACAACAATGAGCAGTTCTTC	CASSLGQNNNEQFF	NA	NA	TRBV7-2	TRBJ2-1
TGTGCCAGCAGCGTTATGGGACAGGGGACAGGCGAGCAGTACTTC	CASSVMGQGTGEQYF	NA	TRBD1	TRBV9	TRBJ2-7
TGTGCCAGCAGCCAGGACGTGATAGGGGCAGATACGCAGTATTTT	CASSQDVIGADTQYF	NA	NA	TRBV7-2	TRBJ2-3
TGCGCCAGCAGCCAAGCGGGGCCAGATACGCAGTATTTT	CASSQAGPDTQYF	NA	NA	TRBV4-3	TRBJ2-3
TGTGCCAGTAGTCCGACAGGGGGGATCCAAGAGACCCAGTACTTC	CASSPTGGIQETQYF	NA	TRBD1	TRBV19	TRBJ2-5
TGTGCCAGCAGTGATAATGGGAGGGCGGGTCAGCCCCAGCATTTT	CASSDNGRAGQPQHF	NA	NA	TRBV6-1	TRBJ1-5
TGTGCCAGCAGCGTAAGGAGGAATTCACCCCTCCACTTT	CASSVRRNSPLHF	NA	NA	TRBV7-3	TRBJ1-6
TGTGCCAGCACCATCCCGTCGGTGGGCATTCAGTACTTC	CASTIPSVGIQYF	NA	NA	TRBV6-4	TRBJ2-4
TGTGCCAGCAGCTCGGGGGGGCCTGAAGATACGCAGTATTTT	CASSSGGPEDTQYF	NA	TRBD2	TRBV7-2	TRBJ2-3
TGTGCCAGCAGCCGGAACAGGGGGTCCGATACGCAGTATTTT	CASSRNRGSDTQYF	NA	TRBD1	TRBV3-1/TRBV3-2	TRBJ2-3
TGTGCCAGTAGTATTCCCTCCGGGGGAAGTAACACCATATATTTT	CASSIPSGGSNTIYF	NA	NA	TRBV19	TRBJ1-3
TGTGCCAGCAGTTTACAGGGGGGGAAAGAGACCCAGTACTTC	CASSLQGGKETQYF	NA	NA	TRBV27	TRBJ2-5
TGTGCCAGCTCACCACCCCCATCTTGGACAGGGGTCCTTCATCATGGCTACACCTTC	CASSPPPSWTGVLHHGYTF	NA	TRBD1	TRBV18	TRBJ1-2
TGTGCCAGCAGTGAAGCGCTTCCTGGGGGGCAGCCCCAGCATTTT	CASSEALPGGQPQHF	NA	NA	TRBV6-1	TRBJ1-5
TGTGCCAGCAGTTTTGACCAGGGCAGGGGAGTTCAGCCCCAGCATTTT	CASSFDQGRGVQPQHF	few	NA	TRBV28	TRBJ1-5
TGCGCCAGCAGCTTGGAGGGCCCAAAGGAGCAGTACTTC	CASSLEGPKEQYF	NA	NA	TRBV5-1	TRBJ2-7
TGTGCCAGCAGTGAACGGACAACTGGGGAAAAACTGTTTTTT	CASSERTTGEKLFF	NA	NA	TRBV2	TRBJ1-4
TGTGCCACCGAAGCTTACGGTAACGCCAACACTGAAGCTTTCTTT	CATEAYGNANTEAFF	NA	NA	TRBV6-5	TRBJ1-1
TGCGCCAGCAGCCTGGGACCTAGGGATACCGGGGAGCTGTTTTTT	CASSLGPRDTGELFF	NA	NA	TRBV5-1	TRBJ2-2
TGTGCCAGCAGCTTGGGACGGAACTATGGCTACACCTTC	CASSLGRNYGYTF	NA	NA	TRBV5-6	TRBJ1-2
TGTGCCAGCAGCCCCCCGGGTACCAGCACAGATACGCAGTATTTT	CASSPPGTSTDTQYF	NA	NA	TRBV11-2	TRBJ2-3
TGTGCCAGCAGTGAGCTGGGGCGGCCCCAGCATTTT	CASSELGRPQHF	NA	NA	TRBV2	TRBJ1-5
TGTGCCAGCAGAAACCTGGAAGGGGCTGGGGCTGAAGCTTTCTTT	CASRNLEGAGAEAFF	NA	NA	TRBV6-5	TRBJ1-1
TGTGCCAGCAGCTCAGACAGAGGAGAGACCCAGTACTTC	CASSSDRGETQYF	NA	NA	TRBV5-6	TRBJ2-5
TGTGCCAGCAGTGAGCCCATCGGAGGGTTAGCTGGCTACACCTTC	CASSEPIGGLAGYTF	NA	NA	TRBV6-1	TRBJ1-2
TGTGCCAGTAGTGACGACAGGGGGGCTAAGGCTTTCTTT	CASSDDRGAKAFF	once	TRBD1	TRBV19	TRBJ1-1
TGCAGCGTTGCCGGGGGAAACTATGGCTACACCTTC	CSVAGGNYGYTF	NA	NA	TRBV29-1	TRBJ1-2
TGTGCCAGCAGCTTAGGTATCAGGGACACCGGGGAGCTGTTTTTT	CASSLGIRDTGELFF	NA	NA	TRBV11-2	TRBJ2-2
TGTGCCACCAGTGATTTGGGGGGGCCGAACACAGATACGCAGTATTTT	CATSDLGGPNTDTQYF	NA	NA	TRBV24-1	TRBJ2-3
TGTGCCAGCAGTTTACAGAATGAAGCTTTCTTT	CASSLQNEAFF	NA	NA	TRBV28	TRBJ1-1
TGCGCCAGCACCCAGTATGGGGAGGGGGCTGAGGAGACCCAGTACTTC	CASTQYGEGAEETQYF	NA	NA	TRBV5-1	TRBJ2-5
TGCGCCAGCAGCTTGTCGGGACTAGCGGGGGGGCGAGAGACCCAGTACTTC	CASSLSGLAGGRETQYF	NA	TRBD2	TRBV5-1	TRBJ2-5
TGTGCCAGCAGTTTATTGTCCGGAGTTCGGGGCTACACCTTC	CASSLLSGVRGYTF	NA	NA	TRBV28	TRBJ1-2
TGTGCCAGCAGCTTAGCGCGCGGGGGGCTAGAGACCCAGTACTTC	CASSLARGGLETQYF	NA	TRBD2	TRBV7-2	TRBJ2-5
TGTGCCAGCAGCCAATCGGCAGGGAACAGCAATCAGCCCCAGCATTTT	CASSQSAGNSNQPQHF	NA	NA	TRBV7-7	TRBJ1-5
TGTGCCACCAGCAGAGATTCCGACAGGGAGCAGTACTTC	CATSRDSDREQYF	NA	NA	TRBV15	TRBJ2-7
TGTGCCAGCAGCTTGGGGGGGACTAGCGGAATCCAAGAGACCCAGTACTTC	CASSLGGTSGIQETQYF	once	TRBD2	TRBV7-6	TRBJ2-5
TGTGCCAGCGGTACCGACAGGGGCCTAAGCTCCTATAATTCACCCCTCCACTTT	CASGTDRGLSSYNSPLHF	NA	TRBD1	TRBV7-2	TRBJ1-6
TGTGCCAGCAGTTTACTTAATCAGCCCCAGCATTTT	CASSLLNQPQHF	NA	NA	TRBV27	TRBJ1-5
TGTGCCAGCTCGCGTGAACAGTGGGCAACTAATGAAAAACTGTTTTTT	CASSREQWATNEKLFF	NA	NA	TRBV18	TRBJ1-4